The present T cell receptor (beta chain) was sequenced within a study of T cell repertoires in cytomegalovirus infection. Study-wide background: Newly reported HLA-C-restricted and thoroughly characterized HLA-B-restricted CMV epitopes were employed. Indications came from public TCR beta signatures; they pointed to CMV infection and to a matching HLA type. Study findings and constraints: CMV carriers with the relevant HLA were identified by cumulative public TCR beta family frequency. Dominant in the ex vivo response were TCR beta clonotypes restricted by HLA-C and specific for CMV.

This clonotype has a count of ten or more. Its antigen is as yet unknown. TCRdb processed the reads anew with MiXCR; each CDR3 protein has one entry. Of approximately 730,000 distinct CDR3 sequences detected, approximately 33% appear once; the ten largest clones hold 18%. From germline, CDR1 is SGHVS and CDR2 FQNEAQ. Trimming took 4 bases from V and 4 from J, leaving 10 bases between them. The CDR3 is made up of 13 amino acids. The J gene is TRBJ1-1, the V gene TRBV7-8, with D perhaps TRBD1 (5 bases). This receptor was identified in a human donor in good health (CMV status not recorded). Some clones in this sample may be carry-over from other donors' samples. The source was cultured PBMCs, collected from culture after CMV antigen stimulation. The CDR3 reads CASSSGTFTEAFF. The CDR3 nucleotides are TGTGCCAGCAGCTCCGGGACGTTCACTGAAGCTTTCTTT.